The 2 T cell receptor beta chains presented below share a single source sample, sequenced in a study of T cells in Graves' hyperthyroidism and ophthalmopathy. RNA transcripts were the template for amplifying TCR beta CDR3 regions. When the TCR CDR3 underwent first-round RT-PCR, the HTBI primer set was used. TCRdb itself ran the multiplex PCR reads through MiXCR, one entry per CDR3 protein. The repertoire holds 750,000 to 900,000 distinct CDR3 sequences, 38% seen once, with around 9.3% in the top ten. The source material was blood. These receptors originate from a man between 18 and 29 years old with Graves' hyperthyroidism.

This clonotype was seen ten or more times. V and J are TRBV2 and TRBJ1-4; tentative D call: TRBD1 (5 bases). This CDR3 is built from 13 residues. Trimming took 7 bases from V and 5 from J, leaving 11 bases between them. Germline loops: CDR1 SNHLY, CDR2 FYNNEI. The CDR3 protein is CASKGFANEKLFF. DNA of the CDR3: TGTGCCAGCAAGGGGTTCGCGAATGAAAAACTGTTTTTT.

The chain uses TRBV25-1 and TRBJ1-2, with a possible D match to TRBD1 (5 bases). V lost 8 bases, J lost 2 bases, and 15 bases lay in between. Per germline, CDR1 MGHDK and CDR2 SYGVNS. This CDR3 region has 14 residues. CDR3: CASVEGTGNYGYTF. DNA for the CDR3: TGTGCCAGCGTTGAAGGGACGGGGAACTATGGCTACACCTTC.